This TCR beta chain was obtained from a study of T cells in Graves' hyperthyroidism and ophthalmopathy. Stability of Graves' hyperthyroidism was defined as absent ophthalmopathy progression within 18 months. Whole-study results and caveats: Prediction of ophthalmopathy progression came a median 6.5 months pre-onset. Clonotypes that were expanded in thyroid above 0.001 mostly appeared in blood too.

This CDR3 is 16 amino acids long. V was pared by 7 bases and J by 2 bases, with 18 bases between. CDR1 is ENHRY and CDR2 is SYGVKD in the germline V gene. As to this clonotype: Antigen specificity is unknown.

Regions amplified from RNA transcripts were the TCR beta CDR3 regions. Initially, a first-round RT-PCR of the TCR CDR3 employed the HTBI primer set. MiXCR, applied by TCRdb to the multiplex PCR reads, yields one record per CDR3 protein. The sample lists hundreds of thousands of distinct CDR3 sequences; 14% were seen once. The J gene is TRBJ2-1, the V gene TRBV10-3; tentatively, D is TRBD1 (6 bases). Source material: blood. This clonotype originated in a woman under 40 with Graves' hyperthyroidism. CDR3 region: CAINKGQGQPYNEQFF. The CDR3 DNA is TGTGCCATCAATAAAGGGCAGGGGCAGCCCTACAATGAGCAGTTCTTC.